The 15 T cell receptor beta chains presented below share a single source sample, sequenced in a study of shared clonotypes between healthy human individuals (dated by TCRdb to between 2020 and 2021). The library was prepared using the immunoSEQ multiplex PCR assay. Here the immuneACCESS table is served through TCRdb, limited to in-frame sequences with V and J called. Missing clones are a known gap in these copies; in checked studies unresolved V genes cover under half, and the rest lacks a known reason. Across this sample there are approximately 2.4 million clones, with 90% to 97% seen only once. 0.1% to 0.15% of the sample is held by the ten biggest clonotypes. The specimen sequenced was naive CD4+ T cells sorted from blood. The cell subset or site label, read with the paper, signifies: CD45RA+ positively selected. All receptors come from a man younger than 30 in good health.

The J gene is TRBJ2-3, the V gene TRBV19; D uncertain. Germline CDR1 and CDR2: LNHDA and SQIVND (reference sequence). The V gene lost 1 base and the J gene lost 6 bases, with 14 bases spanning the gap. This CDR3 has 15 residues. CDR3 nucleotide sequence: TGTGCCAGTAGTATAGGCCTTGGATTGAGGGATACGCAGTATTTT. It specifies CASSIGLGLRDTQYF.

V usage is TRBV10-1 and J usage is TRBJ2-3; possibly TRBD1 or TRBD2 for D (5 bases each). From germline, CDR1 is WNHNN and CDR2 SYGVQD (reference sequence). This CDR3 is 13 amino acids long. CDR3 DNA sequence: TGCGCGACCTGGGACGGCAGCACAGATACGCAGTATTTT. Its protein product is CATWDGSTDTQYF.

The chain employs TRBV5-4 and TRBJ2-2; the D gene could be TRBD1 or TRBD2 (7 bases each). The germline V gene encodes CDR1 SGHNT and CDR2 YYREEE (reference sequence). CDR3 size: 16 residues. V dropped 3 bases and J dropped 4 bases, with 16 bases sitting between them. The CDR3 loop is CASSYKTGRATGELFF. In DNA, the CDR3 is TGTGCCAGCAGCTACAAGACAGGGAGGGCCACCGGGGAGCTGTTTTTT.

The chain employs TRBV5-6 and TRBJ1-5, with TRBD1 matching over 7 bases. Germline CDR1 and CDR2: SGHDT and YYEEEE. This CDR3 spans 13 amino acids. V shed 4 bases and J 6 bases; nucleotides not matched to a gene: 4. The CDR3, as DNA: TGTGCCAGCAGCGGACGACAGGGTCAGCCCCAGCATTTT. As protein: CASSGRQGQPQHF. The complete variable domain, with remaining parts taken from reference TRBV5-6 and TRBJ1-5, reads DAGVTQSPTHLIKTRGQQVTLRCSPKSGHDTVSWYQQALGQGPQFIFQYYEEEERQRGNFPDRFSGHQFPNYSSELNVNALLLGDSALYLCASSGRQGQPQHFGDGTRLSIL.

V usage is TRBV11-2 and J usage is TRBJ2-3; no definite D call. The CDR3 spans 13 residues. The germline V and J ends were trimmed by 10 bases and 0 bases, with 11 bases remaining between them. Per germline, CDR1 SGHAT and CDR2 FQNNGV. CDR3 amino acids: CANALGSTDTQYF. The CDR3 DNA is TGTGCCAACGCATTAGGGAGCACAGATACGCAGTATTTT. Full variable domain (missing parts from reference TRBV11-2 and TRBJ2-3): EAGVAQSPRYKIIEKRQSVAFWCNPISGHATLYWYQQILGQGPKLLIQFQNNGVVDDSQLPKDRFSAERLKGVDSTLKIQPAKLEDSAVYLCANALGSTDTQYFGPGTRLTVL.

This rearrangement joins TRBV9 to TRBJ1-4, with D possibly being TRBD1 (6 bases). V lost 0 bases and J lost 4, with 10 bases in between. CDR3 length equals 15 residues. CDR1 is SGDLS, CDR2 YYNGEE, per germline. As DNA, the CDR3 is TGTGCCAGCAGCGTAGGGGGGACAAGTAATGAAAAACTGTTTTTT. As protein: CASSVGGTSNEKLFF. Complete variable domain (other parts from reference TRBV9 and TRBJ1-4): DSGVTQTPKHLITATGQRVTLRCSPRSGDLSVYWYQQSLDQGLQFLIQYYNGEERAKGNILERFSAQQFPDLHSELNLSSLELGDSALYFCASSVGGTSNEKLFFGSGTQLSVL.

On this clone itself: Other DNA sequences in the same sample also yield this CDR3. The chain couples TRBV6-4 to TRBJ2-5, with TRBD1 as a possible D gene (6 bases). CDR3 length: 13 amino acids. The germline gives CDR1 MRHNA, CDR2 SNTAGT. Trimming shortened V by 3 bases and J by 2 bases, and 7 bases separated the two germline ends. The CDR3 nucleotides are TGTGCCAGCAGTGAAACAGGGCAAGAGACCCAGTACTTC. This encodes CASSETGQETQYF.

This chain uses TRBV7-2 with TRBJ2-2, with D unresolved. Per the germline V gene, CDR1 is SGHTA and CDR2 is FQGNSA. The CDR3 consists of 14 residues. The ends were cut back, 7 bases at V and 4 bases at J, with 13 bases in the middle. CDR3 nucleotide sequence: TGTGCCAGCACCACGGTTTTAGGCACCGGGGAGCTGTTTTTT. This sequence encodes CASTTVLGTGELFF.

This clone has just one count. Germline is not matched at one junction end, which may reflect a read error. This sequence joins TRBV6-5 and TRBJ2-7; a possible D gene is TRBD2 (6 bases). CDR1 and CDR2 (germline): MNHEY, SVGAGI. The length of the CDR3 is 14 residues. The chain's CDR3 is CASRGSGSSNEQYF. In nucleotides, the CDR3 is TGTGCCAGCAGAGGCTCCGGGAGCTCCAACGAGCAGTACTTC.

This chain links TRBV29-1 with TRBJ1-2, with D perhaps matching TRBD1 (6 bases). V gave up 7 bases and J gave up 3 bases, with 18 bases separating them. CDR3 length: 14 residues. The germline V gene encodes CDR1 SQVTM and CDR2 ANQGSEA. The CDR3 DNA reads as TGCAGCGCCCCGGGCAGGGGAGGGGACTATGGCTACACCTTC. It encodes CSAPGRGGDYGYTF. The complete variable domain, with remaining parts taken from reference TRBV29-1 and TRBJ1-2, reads SAVISQKPSRDICQRGTSLTIQCQVDSQVTMMFWYRQQPGQSLTLIATANQGSEATYESGFVIDKFPISRPNLTFSTLTVSNMSPEDSSIYLCSAPGRGGDYGYTFGSGTRLTVV.

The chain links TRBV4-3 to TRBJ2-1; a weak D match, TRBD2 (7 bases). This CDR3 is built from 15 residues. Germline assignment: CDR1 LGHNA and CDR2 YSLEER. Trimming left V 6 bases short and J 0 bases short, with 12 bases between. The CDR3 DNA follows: TGCGCCAGCAGTGGGGAGGGGGGCTCCTACAATGAGCAGTTCTTC. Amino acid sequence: CASSGEGGSYNEQFF.

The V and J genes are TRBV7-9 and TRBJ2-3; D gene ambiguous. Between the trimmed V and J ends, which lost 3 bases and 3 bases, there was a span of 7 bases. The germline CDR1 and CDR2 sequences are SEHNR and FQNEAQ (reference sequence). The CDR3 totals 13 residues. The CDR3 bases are TGTGCCAGCAGCTTTGATTTGACAGATACGCAGTATTTT. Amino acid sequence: CASSFDLTDTQYF. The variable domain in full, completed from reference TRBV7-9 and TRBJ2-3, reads DTGVSQNPRHKITKRGQNVTFRCDPISEHNRLYWYRQTLGQGPEFLTYFQNEAQLEKSRLLSDRFSAERPKGSFSTLEIQRTEQGDSAMYLCASSFDLTDTQYFGPGTRLTVL.

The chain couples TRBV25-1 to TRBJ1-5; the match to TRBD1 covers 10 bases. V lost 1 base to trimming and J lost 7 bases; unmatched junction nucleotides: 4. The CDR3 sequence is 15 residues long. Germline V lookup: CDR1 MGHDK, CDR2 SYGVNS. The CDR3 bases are TGTGCCAGCAGTGAATGGGGGACAGGGGAACAGCCCCAGCATTTT. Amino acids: CASSEWGTGEQPQHF.

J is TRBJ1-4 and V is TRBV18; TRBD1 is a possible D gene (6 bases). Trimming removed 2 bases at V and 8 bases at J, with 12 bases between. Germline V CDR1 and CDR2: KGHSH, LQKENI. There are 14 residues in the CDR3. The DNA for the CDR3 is TGTGCCAGCTCACCATTACAGGGTACCGAAAAACTGTTTTTT. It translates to CASSPLQGTEKLFF. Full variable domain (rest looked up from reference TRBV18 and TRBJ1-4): NAGVMQNPRHLVRRRGQEARLRCSPMKGHSHVYWYRQLPEEGLKFMVYLQKENIIDESGMPKERFSAEFPKEGPSILRIQQVVRGDSAAYFCASSPLQGTEKLFFGSGTQLSVL.

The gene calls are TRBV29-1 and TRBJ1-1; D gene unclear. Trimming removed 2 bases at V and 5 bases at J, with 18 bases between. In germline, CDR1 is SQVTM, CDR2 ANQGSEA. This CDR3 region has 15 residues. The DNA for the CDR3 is TGCAGCGTTGAATTTTCGGGAAAAGACAAGACTGAAGCTTTCTTT. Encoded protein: CSVEFSGKDKTEAFF.